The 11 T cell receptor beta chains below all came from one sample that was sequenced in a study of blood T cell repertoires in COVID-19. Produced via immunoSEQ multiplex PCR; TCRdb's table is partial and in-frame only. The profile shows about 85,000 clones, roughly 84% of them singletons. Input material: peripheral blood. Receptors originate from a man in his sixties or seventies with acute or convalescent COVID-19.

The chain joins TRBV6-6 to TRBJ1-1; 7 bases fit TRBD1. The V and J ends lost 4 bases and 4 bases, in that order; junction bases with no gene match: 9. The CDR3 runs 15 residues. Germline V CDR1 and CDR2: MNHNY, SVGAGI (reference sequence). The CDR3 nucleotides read TGTGCCAGCAGTTTAAACAGGGGTAAAGTCACTGAAGCTTTCTTT. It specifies CASSLNRGKVTEAFF.

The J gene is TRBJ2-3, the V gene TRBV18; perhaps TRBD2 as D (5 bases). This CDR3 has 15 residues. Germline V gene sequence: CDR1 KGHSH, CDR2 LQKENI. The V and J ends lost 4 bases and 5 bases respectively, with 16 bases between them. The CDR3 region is CASSHLNRGLDTQYF. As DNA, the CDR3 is TGTGCCAGCTCACATCTAAATCGGGGTTTAGATACGCAGTATTTT. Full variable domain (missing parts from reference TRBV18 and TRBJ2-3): NAGVMQNPRHLVRRRGQEARLRCSPMKGHSHVYWYRQLPEEGLKFMVYLQKENIIDESGMPKERFSAEFPKEGPSILRIQQVVRGDSAAYFCASSHLNRGLDTQYFGPGTRLTVL.

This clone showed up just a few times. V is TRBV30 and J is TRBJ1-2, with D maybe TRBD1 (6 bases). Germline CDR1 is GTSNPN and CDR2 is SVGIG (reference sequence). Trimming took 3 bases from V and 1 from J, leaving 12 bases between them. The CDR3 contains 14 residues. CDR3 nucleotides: TGTGCCTGGAGAGCGCAGGGGAGTAACTATGGCTACACCTTC. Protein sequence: CAWRAQGSNYGYTF. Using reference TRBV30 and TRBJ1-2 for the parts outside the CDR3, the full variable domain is SQTIHQWPATLVQPVGSPLSLECTVEGTSNPNLYWYRQAAGRGLQLLFYSVGIGQISSEVPQNLSASRPQDRQFILSSKKLLLSDSGFYLCAWRAQGSNYGYTFGSGTRLTVV.

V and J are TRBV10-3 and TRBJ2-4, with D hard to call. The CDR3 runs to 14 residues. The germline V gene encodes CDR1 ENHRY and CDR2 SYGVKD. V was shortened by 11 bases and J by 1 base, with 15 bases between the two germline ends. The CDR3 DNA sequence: TGTGCCGCAGCGCCCGTCGACGCCAAAAACATTCAGTACTTC. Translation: CAAAPVDAKNIQYF.

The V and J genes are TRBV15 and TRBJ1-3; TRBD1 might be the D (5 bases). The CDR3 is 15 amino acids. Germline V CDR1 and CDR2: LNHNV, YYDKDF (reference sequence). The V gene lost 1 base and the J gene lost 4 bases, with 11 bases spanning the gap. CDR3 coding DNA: TGTGCCACCAGCAGAGGTGGAGGGACCGGAAACACCATATATTTT. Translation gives CATSRGGGTGNTIYF.

This CDR3 is CASGTGQGAWGYTF. CDR3 coding DNA: TGCGCCAGCGGCACAGGACAGGGGGCTTGGGGCTACACCTTC. The rearrangement joins TRBV4-1 to TRBJ1-2; TRBD1 matches 11 bases. Per the germline V gene, CDR1 is MGHRA and CDR2 is YSYEKL. The CDR3 runs 14 residues. The V and J ends lost 8 bases and 8 bases, in that order; junction bases with no gene match: 10.

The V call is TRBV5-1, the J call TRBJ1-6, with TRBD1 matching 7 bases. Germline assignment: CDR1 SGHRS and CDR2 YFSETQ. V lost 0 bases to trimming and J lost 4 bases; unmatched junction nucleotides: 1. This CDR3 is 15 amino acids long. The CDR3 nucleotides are TGCGCCAGCAGCTTGGAGGGGGCGTATAATTCACCCCTCCACTTT. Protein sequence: CASSLEGAYNSPLHF.

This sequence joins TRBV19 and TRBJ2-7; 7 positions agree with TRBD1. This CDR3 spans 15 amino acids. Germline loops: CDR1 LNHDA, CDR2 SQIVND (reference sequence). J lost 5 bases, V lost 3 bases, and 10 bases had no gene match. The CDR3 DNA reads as TGTGCCAGTAGTATGGCAGGGGCAGGGGGAAACGAGCAGTACTTC. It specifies CASSMAGAGGNEQYF. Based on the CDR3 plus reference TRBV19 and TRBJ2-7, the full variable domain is DGGITQSPKYLFRKEGQNVTLSCEQNLNHDAMYWYRQDPGQGLRLIYYSQIVNDFQKGDIAEGYSVSREKKESFPLTVTSAQKNPTAFYLCASSMAGAGGNEQYFGPGTRLTVT.

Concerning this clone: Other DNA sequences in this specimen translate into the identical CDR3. CDR3 loop: CASSVGGGGAYEQYF. CDR3 nucleotides: TGTGCCAGCAGCGTAGGTGGCGGGGGGGCCTACGAGCAGTACTTC. This chain uses TRBV9 with TRBJ2-7; TRBD2 matches at 9 bases. Per germline, CDR1 SGDLS and CDR2 YYNGEE. The CDR3 loop spans 15 amino acids. The ends lost 0 bases at V and 2 bases at J; junction bases unmatched: 3.

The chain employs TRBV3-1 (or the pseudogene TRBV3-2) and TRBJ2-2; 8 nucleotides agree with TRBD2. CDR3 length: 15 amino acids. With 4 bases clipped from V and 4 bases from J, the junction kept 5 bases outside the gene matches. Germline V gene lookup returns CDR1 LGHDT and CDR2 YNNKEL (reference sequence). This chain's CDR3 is CASSRGGGRTGELFF. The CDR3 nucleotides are TGTGCCAGCAGCCGAGGCGGGGGGCGCACCGGGGAGCTGTTTTTT.

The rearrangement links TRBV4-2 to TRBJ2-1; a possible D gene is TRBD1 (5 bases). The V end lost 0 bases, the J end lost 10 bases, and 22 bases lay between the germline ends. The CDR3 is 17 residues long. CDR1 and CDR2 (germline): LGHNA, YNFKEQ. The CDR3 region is CASSQEIGDRAMREQFF. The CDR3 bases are TGTGCCAGCAGCCAAGAAATCGGTGACAGAGCAATGAGGGAGCAGTTCTTC.